A single sample is the source of the 16 T cell receptor beta chains below, sequenced in a study of T-cell reconstitution after alpha-beta-depleted transplantation in children. Unique molecular identifiers featured in how the TCRbeta library was prepared. TCRdb re-called the PCR reads with MiXCR, one entry per CDR3 protein. The sample consists of some 640,000 distinct CDR3 sequences, roughly 17% of them appearing once. The specimen was PBMCs from the stem cell graft donor, collected from the stem cell graft. These receptors were collected from a human donor who donated a stem cell graft to a child with acute myeloid leukemia.

Ten or more counts support this clonotype. The J gene is TRBJ2-5, the V gene TRBV12-3 or TRBV12-4; no reliable D call. The CDR3 has 14 amino acids. Trimming cost V 2 bases and J 1 base, with 8 bases left between them. The CDR3 protein is CASSLMTGQETQYF. CDR3 DNA sequence: TGTGCCAGCAGTTTAATGACGGGCCAAGAGACCCAGTACTTC.

This clonotype has more than one count but fewer than ten. This sequence joins TRBV24-1 and TRBJ2-1; 9 bases fit TRBD1. The J segment lost 4 bases and the V segment lost 4 bases, leaving 7 bases of the junction unmatched. Germline V lookup: CDR1 KGHDR, CDR2 SFDVKD. The CDR3 has 16 residues. The CDR3 reads CATSDWGQGSYNEQFF. In nucleotides, the CDR3 is TGTGCCACCAGTGACTGGGGACAGGGAAGTTACAATGAGCAGTTCTTC.

The CDR3 DNA reads TGTGCCAGCAGGCCCACAGGGGGCGAAAAGACCCAGTACTTC. This sequence encodes CASRPTGGEKTQYF. The V and J genes are TRBV6-1 and TRBJ2-5, with 9 bases lining up with TRBD1. Germline V gives CDR1 MNHNS, CDR2 SASEGT. The CDR3 runs 14 residues. V lost 6 bases, J lost 6 bases, and 8 bases stayed unmatched.

This clonotype appeared a few times. CDR3 sequence (DNA): TGTGCCAGCAGCCGGGGACAGGGAGTGGATCAGCCCCAGCATTTT. It translates to CASSRGQGVDQPQHF. This chain connects TRBV7-9 to TRBJ1-5, with 9 bases aligning to TRBD1. The length of the CDR3 is 15 residues. Germline-derived CDR1 and CDR2 are SEHNR and FQNEAQ (reference sequence). With 5 bases clipped from V and 5 bases from J, the junction kept 7 bases outside the gene matches.

The chain uses TRBV4-1 and TRBJ1-3; D is ambiguous. Per the germline V gene, CDR1 is MGHRA and CDR2 is YSYEKL. The CDR3 runs 15 residues. V was trimmed by 0 bases and J by 2 bases, leaving 8 bases between them. CDR3 in DNA: TGCGCCAGCAGCCAAGATGAGGAAGCTGGAAACACCATATATTTT. Amino acid sequence: CASSQDEEAGNTIYF.

The sample holds many counts of this clonotype. This rearrangement joins TRBV5-6 to TRBJ1-1; D is uncertain. This CDR3 has 14 amino acids. From germline, CDR1 is SGHDT and CDR2 YYEEEE. The V end was cut by 4 bases, the J end by 3 bases, with 13 bases between. The CDR3 here is CASSLRDRDTEAFF. The CDR3 bases are TGTGCCAGCAGCCTACGCGACCGGGACACTGAAGCTTTCTTT. Looking up the rest from reference TRBV5-6 and TRBJ1-1 gives the full variable domain: DAGVTQSPTHLIKTRGQQVTLRCSPKSGHDTVSWYQQALGQGPQFIFQYYEEEERQRGNFPDRFSGHQFPNYSSELNVNALLLGDSALYLCASSLRDRDTEAFFGQGTRLTVV.

The rearrangement joins TRBV7-9 to TRBJ1-2; D not certain. The CDR3 spans 16 residues. The germline V and J ends were trimmed by 5 bases and 2 bases, with 18 bases remaining between them. The germline V gene encodes CDR1 SEHNR and CDR2 FQNEAQ (reference sequence). The CDR3 bases are TGTGCCAGCAGCGCCCCGACGGAGGACCTCAACTATGGCTACACCTTC. Its translation: CASSAPTEDLNYGYTF.

This clonotype showed up many times. The rearrangement uses TRBV12-3 or TRBV12-4 and TRBJ2-5, with TRBD1 matching over 7 bases. CDR3 length: 14 residues. V lost 6 bases, J lost 5 bases, and 9 bases stayed unmatched. The CDR3 DNA follows: TGTGCCAGCAGGACCCGACAGGGCGGGGAGACCCAGTACTTC. As protein: CASRTRQGGETQYF.

The chain recombines TRBV15 with TRBJ1-1, with D perhaps TRBD1 (5 bases). This CDR3 is 20 amino acids long. Trimming removed 0 bases from V and 5 bases from J, with 28 bases in between. Germline V gene lookup returns CDR1 LNHNV and CDR2 YYDKDF (reference sequence). This CDR3 reads CATSRDRTPRGSEKGTEAFF. The CDR3 DNA reads TGTGCCACCAGCAGAGATCGAACACCCCGGGGGTCTGAAAAAGGGACTGAAGCTTTCTTT.

The table lists this clonotype with a few counts. The chain is built from TRBV7-2 and TRBJ1-5; 7 nucleotides line up with TRBD1. CDR3 length: 14 amino acids. In germline, CDR1 is SGHTA, CDR2 FQGNSA. Trimming took 5 bases from V and 4 from J; bases not matched to a gene: 5. The DNA for the CDR3 is TGTGCCAGCAGCAATACACAGGGGAATCAGCCCCAGCATTTT. Translated, it gives CASSNTQGNQPQHF.

This clonotype was detected ten times or more. The chain employs TRBV7-2 and TRBJ2-7; D might be TRBD1 (6 bases). Germline values: CDR1 SGHTA, CDR2 FQGNSA. V lost 5 bases and J lost 2, with 13 bases in between. The length of the CDR3 is 14 residues. The CDR3 spells CASSKRTATYEQYF. CDR3 nucleotide sequence: TGTGCCAGCAGCAAACGGACAGCGACCTACGAGCAGTACTTC.

The genes are TRBV25-1 and TRBJ2-5; unclear D gene. The V end was cut by 3 bases, the J end by 4 bases, with 12 bases between. The CDR3 totals 14 residues. Germline V gives CDR1 MGHDK, CDR2 SYGVNS. The CDR3 region has the DNA TGTGCCAGCAGTGACAAGGCCCCCAGAGAGACCCAGTACTTC. Translating gives CASSDKAPRETQYF.

This clonotype was counted many times. The genes are TRBV20-1 and TRBJ2-7, with D unresolved. From germline, CDR1 is DFQATT and CDR2 SNEGSKA (reference sequence). The CDR3 length is 14 residues. Trimming removed 6 bases from V and 2 bases from J, with 17 bases in between. CDR3 region: CSASPRSQPYEQYF. The CDR3 DNA reads as TGCAGTGCCTCGCCTAGGTCCCAACCCTACGAGCAGTACTTC.

The gene calls are TRBV5-1 and TRBJ2-5, with 8 bases lining up with TRBD1. Trimming removed 0 bases from V and 4 bases from J; junction bases left unmatched: 2. The CDR3 spans 14 residues. Germline V gene lookup returns CDR1 SGHRS and CDR2 YFSETQ. This CDR3 is CASSLGDRTETQYF. CDR3 DNA sequence: TGCGCCAGCAGCTTGGGGGACAGGACAGAGACCCAGTACTTC.

This clonotype occurred a few times. The chain couples TRBV12-3 or TRBV12-4 to TRBJ1-2; maybe TRBD1 (6 bases). V was trimmed by 3 bases and J by 8 bases, leaving 10 bases between them. This CDR3 has 12 residues. The CDR3 region has the DNA TGTGCCAGCAGTTTGGGGGGACAAGGCTACACCTTC. This sequence encodes CASSLGGQGYTF.

This clonotype was counted many times. V usage is TRBV12-3 or TRBV12-4 and J usage is TRBJ1-4, with no clear D. The length of the CDR3 is 15 residues. Trimming pared 6 bases from V and 2 bases from J, leaving 13 bases between. CDR3 residues: CASSPVGITNEKLFF. CDR3 coding DNA: TGTGCCAGCAGCCCTGTGGGGATCACTAATGAAAAACTGTTTTTT.